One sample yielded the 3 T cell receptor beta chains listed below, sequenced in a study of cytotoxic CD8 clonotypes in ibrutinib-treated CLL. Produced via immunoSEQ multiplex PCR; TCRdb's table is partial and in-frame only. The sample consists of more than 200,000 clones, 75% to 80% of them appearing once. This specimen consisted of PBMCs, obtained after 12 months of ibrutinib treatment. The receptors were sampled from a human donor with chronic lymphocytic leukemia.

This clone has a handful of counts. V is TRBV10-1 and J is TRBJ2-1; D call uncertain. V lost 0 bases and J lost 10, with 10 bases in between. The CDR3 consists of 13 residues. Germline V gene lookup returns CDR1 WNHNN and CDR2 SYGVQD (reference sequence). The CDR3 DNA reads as TGCGCCAGCAGTGAGTCGGCGGAGTTAGAGCAGTTCTTC. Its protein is CASSESAELEQFF.

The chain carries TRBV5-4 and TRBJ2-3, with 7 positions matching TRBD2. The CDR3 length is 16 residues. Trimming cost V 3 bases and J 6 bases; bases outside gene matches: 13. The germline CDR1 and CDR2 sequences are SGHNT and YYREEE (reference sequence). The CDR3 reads CASSSSAGLPQDTQYF. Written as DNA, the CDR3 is TGTGCCAGCAGCTCCTCCGCGGGACTACCTCAGGATACGCAGTATTTT.

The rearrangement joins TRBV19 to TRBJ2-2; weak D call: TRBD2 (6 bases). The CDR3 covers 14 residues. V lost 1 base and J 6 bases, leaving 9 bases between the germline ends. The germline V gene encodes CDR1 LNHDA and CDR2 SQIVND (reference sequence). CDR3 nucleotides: TGTGCCAGTAGTATAGGACTAGTTGCCGGGGAGCTGTTTTTT. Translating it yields CASSIGLVAGELFF.